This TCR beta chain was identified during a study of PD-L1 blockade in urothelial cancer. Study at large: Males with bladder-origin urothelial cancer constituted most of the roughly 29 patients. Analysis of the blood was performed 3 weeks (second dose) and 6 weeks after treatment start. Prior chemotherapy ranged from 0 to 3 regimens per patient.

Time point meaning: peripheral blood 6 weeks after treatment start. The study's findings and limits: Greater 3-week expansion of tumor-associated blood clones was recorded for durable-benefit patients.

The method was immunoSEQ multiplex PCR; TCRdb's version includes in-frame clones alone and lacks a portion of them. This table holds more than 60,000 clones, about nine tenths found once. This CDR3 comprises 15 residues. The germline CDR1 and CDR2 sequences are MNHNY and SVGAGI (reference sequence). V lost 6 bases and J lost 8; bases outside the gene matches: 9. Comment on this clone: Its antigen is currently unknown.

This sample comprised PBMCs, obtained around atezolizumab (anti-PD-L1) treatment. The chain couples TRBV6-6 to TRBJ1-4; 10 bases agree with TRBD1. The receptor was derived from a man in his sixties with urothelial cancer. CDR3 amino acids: CASRPFGTGDEKLFF. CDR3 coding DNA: TGTGCCAGCAGACCCTTTGGGACAGGGGACGAAAAACTGTTTTTT.